This T cell receptor (beta chain) was obtained from a study of T-cell reconstitution after alpha-beta-depleted transplantation in children. CDR3 length equals 15 residues. Trimming cost V 8 bases and J 2 bases, with 18 bases left between them. A note on this clonotype: Antigen specificity is unknown.

Unique molecular identifiers tagged the TCRbeta library. From the PCR reads, TCRdb called clonotypes with MiXCR, one entry per CDR3 protein. The data hold about 460,000 distinct CDR3 sequences, with about an eighth observed a single time. The study's findings and limits: Surviving recipient T cells and thymic progenitors produced the high day-60 TCRbeta diversity seen in some patients. Alpha-beta T cells present about two months after transplant were reported to originate from several hundred expanded graft clones. Newly generated T cells supplied most T-cell counts and diversity one year post-transplant.

Here the sequenced sample was PBMCs, mostly from graft donor cells, taken 180 days after TCRalphabeta/CD19-depleted stem cell transplant. The TCR was taken from a female patient aged 2 to 10 who had a stem cell transplant for aplastic anemia, so the T cells may come from the graft donor. This chain links TRBV12-3 or TRBV12-4 with TRBJ2-5; a possible D gene is TRBD1 (5 bases). CDR3 coding DNA: TGTGCCAGCCACGGACCCGGACACTATCAAGAGACCCAGTACTTC. It is translated as CASHGPGHYQETQYF.